The present TCR beta chain was sequenced within a study of cytomegalovirus exposure and HLA in healthy donors. Whole-study results and caveats: About 87% or about 30% of the time was how often most TCR beta V segments were productive, according to an earlier analysis.

Germline assignment: CDR1 MGHRA and CDR2 YSYEKL. The germline V and J ends were trimmed by 3 bases and 4 bases, with 18 bases remaining between them. The CDR3 extends over 16 amino acids. In the PCR, 60 Vbeta and 13 Jbeta primers were used. Here immunoSEQ multiplex PCR was the method, and the copy in TCRdb shows in-frame clones only, minus some. The profile shows 150,000 to 200,000 clones, around four fifths of them singletons. Comments on this clone: Its antigen is not identified.

V and J are TRBV4-1 and TRBJ1-2; D is possibly TRBD1 (5 bases). The sequenced sample consisted of PBMCs. This TCR derives from a man over 45 in good health and CMV-seropositive. CDR3 amino acids: CASSHEQDAKIYGYTF. The CDR3 DNA follows: TGCGCCAGCAGCCACGAACAGGATGCTAAAATCTATGGCTACACCTTC.